This T cell receptor (beta chain) was found in a study of T cell responses to AZD1222 COVID-19 vaccine. Only in-frame clones appear in the TCRdb table, and some are missing; sequencing was by immunoSEQ multiplex PCR. The data hold some 60,000 clones, with about 74% observed a single time. A remark on this clone: Its antigen is unknown.

Study outcomes and limitations: Elevations in Spike-specific TCR breadth and depth followed administration of two AZD1222 doses. Just six AZD1222 recipients tested seropositive at baseline. Reports say nearly half of spike-specific TCRs go after unmutated variant regions.

V shed 7 bases and J shed 1 base, with 10 bases lying between them. Germline V gene sequence: CDR1 MDHEN, CDR2 SYDVKM. This CDR3 is built from 13 residues. The gene calls are TRBV28 and TRBJ1-2; D is ambiguous. This material consisted of peripheral blood, taken 28 days after the second AZD1222 dose. The clonotype was recovered from an adult who received the AZD1222 COVID-19 vaccine. CDR3 nucleotides: TGTGCCAGCACCCTTTCGGGTAACTATGGCTACACCTTC. Protein product: CASTLSGNYGYTF.